These T cell receptor beta chains were read from a single sample in a study of blood T cell repertoires in COVID-19. Profiled with immunoSEQ multiplex PCR; TCRdb holds only in-frame clones, not every one. The data contain hundreds of thousands of clones, around 90% of them singletons. The sample consisted of peripheral blood. These receptors were taken from a woman under 30 with acute or convalescent COVID-19. The conserved cysteine and the conserved F or W are not part of the CDR3 here. Each record gives: V gene, J gene, CDR3 length, D gene, CDR3 protein. A D gene is named only where the DNA matches it firmly.

>TRBV9|TRBJ1-5|11|NA
ASSVDGYQPQH
>TRBV6-4|TRBJ1-4|12|TRBD1
ASSDQDRDEKLF
>TRBV6-1|TRBJ1-1|14|NA
ASSEKGDRSTTEAF
>TRBV5-1|TRBJ1-1|12|TRBD1
ASSWRTGNTEAF
>TRBV28|TRBJ2-3|12|TRBD2
ASSSSGGADTQY
>TRBV19|TRBJ2-1|13|TRBD2
ASRRVGGIYNEQF
>TRBV18|TRBJ1-2|11|NA
ASSPSGNYGYT
>TRBV6-4|TRBJ2-1|12|NA
ASSDPRGGGAKF
>TRBV7-9|TRBJ1-3|15|TRBD1
ASSLARGLTSGNTIY
>TRBV3-1/TRBV3-2|TRBJ2-2|15|NA
ASSQVAGASDTGELF